The rows below give T cell receptor beta chains drawn from one sample of a study of CD8 T cells in ankylosing spondylitis. TCRdb reanalysed the 5' RACE reads using MiXCR and keeps one entry per CDR3 protein. The sample has around 250,000 distinct CDR3 sequences, 15% to 20% seen once. Sequencing was done on a sample of blood, either unsorted or a sorted T cell fraction (not recorded which). The source is a male donor with ankylosing spondylitis or in good health (not recorded which). Both conserved end residues are part of each CDR3. The D gene is left open where the match is weak. Expanded clones are given a class, and other clones once, few, many or no size at all.

TRBJ2-7 | TRBV7-9 | - | few | TGTGCCAGCAGCTTAGGGGTTTGGAACGAGCAGTACTTC | CASSLGVWNEQYF
TRBJ2-1 | TRBV7-9 | - | many | TGTGCCAGCAGCTTAGCGGGGAACTCCTACAATGAGCAGTTCTTC | CASSLAGNSYNEQFF
TRBJ2-1 | TRBV7-9 | - | - | TGTGCCAGCAGCCCTTCGACCCTTTACAATGAGCAGTTCTTC | CASSPSTLYNEQFF
TRBJ2-7 | TRBV7-2 | TRBD2 | many | TGTGCCAGCAGCTTTTTCGGGGGGTACGAGCAGTACTTC | CASSFFGGYEQYF
TRBJ1-3 | TRBV6-5 | - | - | TGTGCCAGCAGTTACTCGGGCCTCTCTGGAAACACCATATATTTT | CASSYSGLSGNTIYF
TRBJ2-7 | TRBV9 | TRBD2 | - | TGTGCCAGCAGCGTACCACTAGCGGAATTTTCCTACGAGCAGTACTTC | CASSVPLAEFSYEQYF
TRBJ2-2 | TRBV6-5 | - | - | TGTGCCAGCAGTTACCCTATACAGACAGACTCCACGAACACCGGGGAGCTGTTTTTT | CASSYPIQTDSTNTGELFF
TRBJ2-5 | TRBV7-9 | - | - | TGTGCCAGCAGCTTAGAGGAGGACCCTTGGGGGGCCCAGTACTTC | CASSLEEDPWGAQYF
TRBJ2-7 | TRBV6-5 | - | - | TGTGCCAGCAGTTACCCCCGGGCAGGGGTTAACGAGCAGTACTTC | CASSYPRAGVNEQYF
TRBJ1-1 | TRBV7-9 | - | few | TGTGCCAGCAGTGAAAGGGAGGTCGCACATAAAGCTTTCTTT | CASSEREVAHKAFF
TRBJ2-3 | TRBV15 | TRBD2 | - | TGTGCCACCGGAAGACTAGCCCCCATTGATACGCAGTATTTT | CATGRLAPIDTQYF
TRBJ2-3 | TRBV28 | TRBD2 | - | TGTGCCAGCAGCCGAGGAGGACTAGCGGGCCACACAGATACGCAGTATTTT | CASSRGGLAGHTDTQYF
TRBJ2-3 | TRBV28 | TRBD2 | few | TGTGCCAGCGAAGTCTCGGGGGGGATCACAGATACGCAGTATTTT | CASEVSGGITDTQYF
TRBJ2-1 | TRBV25-1 | TRBD2 | few | TGTGCCAGCAGTGAGGTCGGACTAGCGCCTGAGCAGTTCTTC | CASSEVGLAPEQFF
TRBJ2-7 | TRBV7-2 | TRBD2 | - | TGTGCCAGCAGCTTACTAGCGGGACCCCTTCCCGAGCAGTACTTC | CASSLLAGPLPEQYF
TRBJ2-1 | TRBV20-1 | - | many | TGCAGTGCTAGAGATCCCGCTAGCGACTTCTACAATGAGCAGTTCTTC | CSARDPASDFYNEQFF
TRBJ2-1 | TRBV2 | - | many | TGTGCCAGCAGTGAAGTTTCTCAACAGTTCTTC | CASSEVSQQFF
TRBJ1-5 | TRBV12-3/TRBV12-4 | - | - | TGTGCCAGCACCCTAGGGCACAGGAGCAATCAGCCCCAGCATTTT | CASTLGHRSNQPQHF
TRBJ1-5 | TRBV20-1 | - | - | TGCAGTGCTAGCCCCAGCAATCAGCCCCAGCATTTT | CSASPSNQPQHF
TRBJ2-7 | TRBV5-1 | - | - | TGCGCCAGCCGACGTGAAGGAAGACCCTACGAGCAGTACTTC | CASRREGRPYEQYF
TRBJ2-7 | TRBV20-1 | TRBD1 | few | TGCAGTGCTCCGGACAGGCTCTCCTACGAGCAGTACTTC | CSAPDRLSYEQYF
TRBJ2-7 | TRBV15 | - | many | TGTGCCACCAGCAGAGCCCGGGACGAGCAGTACTTC | CATSRARDEQYF
TRBJ2-3 | TRBV29-1 | - | few | TGCAGCGTTGAAGACAACCCCGCGGATACGCAGTATTTT | CSVEDNPADTQYF
TRBJ2-3 | TRBV27 | - | many | TGTGCCAGCAGTTTTCTGGGGACCAGCACAGATACGCAGTATTTT | CASSFLGTSTDTQYF
TRBJ2-7 | TRBV20-1 | TRBD2 | many | TGCAGTGGTGAGGTTGCCGGGAGGGCTCTCTACGAGCAGTACTTC | CSGEVAGRALYEQYF
TRBJ2-2 | TRBV7-9 | - | - | TGTGCCAGCAGCTATTCCCTAAGGGGTCGCACCGGGGAGCTGTTTTTT | CASSYSLRGRTGELFF
TRBJ2-4 | TRBV28 | TRBD2 | - | TGTGCCAGCAGCGGACTAGCGCGAAGTACCAAAAACATTCAGAACTTC | CASSGLARSTKNIQNF
TRBJ1-1 | TRBV27 | TRBD1 | - | TGTGCCAGCAGCCCCTCAGGGGGATTTACTGAAGCTTTCTTT | CASSPSGGFTEAFF
TRBJ2-7 | TRBV9 | TRBD1 | many | TGTGCCAGCAGTGCCGGGACAGGGCCCTCCTACGAGCAGTACTTC | CASSAGTGPSYEQYF
TRBJ2-7 | TRBV7-9 | - | - | TGTGCCAGCAGCTTAGCAGTGACAGTGAGCAGCTCCTACGAGCAGTACTTC | CASSLAVTVSSSYEQYF
TRBJ2-1 | TRBV24-1 | TRBD1 | few | TGTGCCACCAGTGGTGGGGGACAGGGGCTATACAATGAGCAGTTCTTC | CATSGGGQGLYNEQFF
TRBJ1-4 | TRBV27 | TRBD1 | - | TGTGCCAGCAGCAAACAGGGGCGAGGGGAAAAACTGTTTTTT | CASSKQGRGEKLFF
TRBJ2-3 | TRBV2 | TRBD2 | - | TGTGCCAGCGGGGCGGGAGGCACAGATACGCAGTATTTT | CASGAGGTDTQYF
TRBJ2-7 | TRBV7-8 | TRBD2 | - | TGTGCCAGCAGCCCGGGACTAGAGAAAGACGAGCAGTACTTC | CASSPGLEKDEQYF
TRBJ1-1 | TRBV4-1 | - | few | TGCGCCAGCAGCCACCCAAAACGGGGGGGAGACACTGAAGCTTTCTTT | CASSHPKRGGDTEAFF
TRBJ2-7 | TRBV27 | - | - | TGTGCCAGCAGTCGTGGTGGGACGACTAGGCACGAGCAGTACTTC | CASSRGGTTRHEQYF
TRBJ2-5 | TRBV7-8 | - | few | TGTGCCAGCAGCTTAGTAGCAGGGGGAGGAGAGACCCAGTACTTC | CASSLVAGGGETQYF
TRBJ2-1 | TRBV12-3/TRBV12-4 | - | once | TGTGCCAGCAGTTTCGGGCTAGCGTACAATGAGCAGTTCTTC | CASSFGLAYNEQFF
TRBJ2-7 | TRBV29-1 | - | - | TGCAGCGTTGAAGATCATGAATCCCCCCCGGGGCAGTACTTC | CSVEDHESPPGQYF
TRBJ2-5 | TRBV3-1 | - | few | TGTGCCAGCAGCCCGGACGGACACAACCAAGAGACCCAGTACTTC | CASSPDGHNQETQYF
TRBJ2-5 | TRBV6-2/TRBV6-3 | - | - | TGTGCCAGCAGTTCGACGGGACGCCCCTTTGAGACCCAGTACTTC | CASSSTGRPFETQYF
TRBJ2-5 | TRBV7-9 | TRBD2 | few | TGTGCCAGCAGCCCGAGGGAGGGATGGGAGACCCAGTACTTC | CASSPREGWETQYF
TRBJ2-5 | TRBV29-1 | - | few | TGCAGCGTTGAAGCCGGGGGCTTGATGTACTTC | CSVEAGGLMYF
TRBJ2-7 | TRBV19 | TRBD2 | few | TGTGCCAGCGGGACTAGCGGGAACGCCTACGAGCAGTACTTC | CASGTSGNAYEQYF
TRBJ1-1 | TRBV6-5 | TRBD1 | many | TGTGCCAGCAGTTACTCGCGGTACGACAGGGGAATTTGGACTGAAGCTTTCTTT | CASSYSRYDRGIWTEAFF
TRBJ2-2 | TRBV11-1 | TRBD1 | few | TGTGCCAGCAGACACTCCGGGACAGGATACACCGGGGAGCTGTTTTTT | CASRHSGTGYTGELFF
TRBJ2-7 | TRBV12-3/TRBV12-4 | - | - | TGTGCCAGCGGCTCCCAACCCGCCTACGAGCAGTACTTC | CASGSQPAYEQYF